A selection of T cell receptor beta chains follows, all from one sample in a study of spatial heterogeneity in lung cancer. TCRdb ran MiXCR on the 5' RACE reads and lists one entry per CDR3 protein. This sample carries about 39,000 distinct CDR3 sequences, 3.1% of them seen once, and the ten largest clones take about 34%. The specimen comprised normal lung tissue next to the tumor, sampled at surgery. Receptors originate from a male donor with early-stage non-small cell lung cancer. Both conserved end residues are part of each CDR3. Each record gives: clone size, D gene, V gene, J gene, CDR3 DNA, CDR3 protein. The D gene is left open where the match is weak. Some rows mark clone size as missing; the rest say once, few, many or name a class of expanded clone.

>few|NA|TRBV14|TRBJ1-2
TGTGCCAGCAGCCAAGATTTTGGCATACGGGATGGCTACACCTTC
CASSQDFGIRDGYTF
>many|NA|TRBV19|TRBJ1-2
TGTGCCAGTGAGGGCTATGGCTACACCTTC
CASEGYGYTF
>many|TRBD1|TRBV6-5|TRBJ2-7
TGTGCCAGCAGAACGAACCTATACAGGGGTAATTCCTACGAGCAGTACTTC
CASRTNLYRGNSYEQYF
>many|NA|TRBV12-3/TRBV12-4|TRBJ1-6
TGTGCCAGCAGTTTAAGGAATTCACCCCTCCACTTT
CASSLRNSPLHF
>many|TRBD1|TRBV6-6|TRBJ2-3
TGTGCCAGCAGTATTCCGGGACAGGGCACAGATACGCAGTATTTT
CASSIPGQGTDTQYF
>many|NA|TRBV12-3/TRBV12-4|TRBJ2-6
TGTGCCAGCACCCCTGGCTCTGGGGCCAACGTCCTGACTTTC
CASTPGSGANVLTF
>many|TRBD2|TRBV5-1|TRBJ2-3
TGCGCCAGCAGCTTGGTTCCGAGCGGGGGAGGGACAGATACGCAGTATTTT
CASSLVPSGGGTDTQYF
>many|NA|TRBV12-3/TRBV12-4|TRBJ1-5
TGTGCCAGCAGTCGGGGGGGAGGCAGCAATCAGCCCCAGCATTTT
CASSRGGGSNQPQHF
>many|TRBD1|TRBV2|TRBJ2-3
TGTGCCAGTGAGGGGGCGGAGCCACGAGATACGCAGTATTTT
CASEGAEPRDTQYF
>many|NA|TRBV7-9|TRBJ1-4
TGTGCCAGCGGTCGACAGAACCCAACTAATGAAAAACTGTTTTTT
CASGRQNPTNEKLFF
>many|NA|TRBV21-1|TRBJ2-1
TGTGCCAGCAGCCCACCCAGCTACAATGAGCAGTTCTTC
CASSPPSYNEQFF
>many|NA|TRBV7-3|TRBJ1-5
TGTGCCTGGGGGGGGCTCTTCCTCAATCAGCCCCAGCATTTT
CAWGGLFLNQPQHF
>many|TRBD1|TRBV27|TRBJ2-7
TGTGCCAGCAGTCCAATTACAGGGGCCGGGGAGCAGTACTTC
CASSPITGAGEQYF
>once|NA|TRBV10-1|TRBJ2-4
TGCGCCAGCAGTACCCTAGTGGGAGAGCTCAAGAACATTCAGTACTTC
CASSTLVGELKNIQYF
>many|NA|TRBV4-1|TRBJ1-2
TGCGCCAGCAGCCAAGAATGGGCCCCAGGGAACTATGGCTACACCTTC
CASSQEWAPGNYGYTF
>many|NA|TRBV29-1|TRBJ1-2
TGCAGCGTTGGTGAGGGGTCCTATGGCTACACCTTC
CSVGEGSYGYTF
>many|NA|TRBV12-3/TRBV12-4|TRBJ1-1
TGTGCCAGCAGTTTGATTAACGGGAAACTAGCTTTCTTT
CASSLINGKLAFF
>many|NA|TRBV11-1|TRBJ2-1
TGTGCCAGCAGAACAGGTAACAATGAGCAGTTCTTC
CASRTGNNEQFF
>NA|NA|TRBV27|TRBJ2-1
TGTGCCAGCAGTTTAGGCGCAGGCTACAATGAGCAGTTCTTC
CASSLGAGYNEQFF
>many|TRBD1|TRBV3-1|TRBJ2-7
TGTGCCAGCAGCCAGGGGATAGACAGGGGGAGCGACGAGCAGTACTTC
CASSQGIDRGSDEQYF
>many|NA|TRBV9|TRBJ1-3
TGTGCCAGCAGCTTTATGGTGACTGGAAACACCATATATTTT
CASSFMVTGNTIYF
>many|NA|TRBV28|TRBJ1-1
TGTGCCAGCAGTTCTTACAGGGTAGTGGGTGCTGAAGCTTTCTTT
CASSSYRVVGAEAFF
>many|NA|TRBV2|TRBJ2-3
TGTGCCAGCAGTGTCATAGATACGCAGTATTTT
CASSVIDTQYF
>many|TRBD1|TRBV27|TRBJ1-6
TGTGCCAGCAACATACAGGGGACAACCGGAAATTCACCCCTCCACTTT
CASNIQGTTGNSPLHF
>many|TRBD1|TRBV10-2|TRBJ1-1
TGCGCCAGCAGTGAGTCGTGGATGGGACAGGGCCGAGCTTTCTTT
CASSESWMGQGRAFF
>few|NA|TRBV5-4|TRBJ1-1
TGTGCCAGCAGCTTTAACAGGGACACTGAAGCTTTCTTT
CASSFNRDTEAFF
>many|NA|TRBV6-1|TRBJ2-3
TGTGCCATCGGGTGGGGGGGCAGCACAGATACGCAGTATTTT
CAIGWGGSTDTQYF
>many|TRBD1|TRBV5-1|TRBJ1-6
TGCGCCAGCAGCTTGGACAGGGGGGAGAATTCACCCCTCCACTTT
CASSLDRGENSPLHF
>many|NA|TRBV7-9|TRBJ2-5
TGTGCCAGCAGCCGCCTGACAAGCAGTGAGACCCAGTACTTC
CASSRLTSSETQYF